Listed here is a single T cell receptor beta chain. The antigen is undetermined. The data were obtained in a study of OX40 agonist ivuxolimab in advanced cancers. Overall study: Patients achieving partial responses numbered three: one hepatocellular carcinoma case and two cutaneous melanoma cases.

Findings of the study overall: CD8+ T cells (on average) carried more expanded clones than CD4+ T cells.

Trimming removed 7 bases from V and 9 bases from J; junction bases left unmatched: 14. Germline assignment: CDR1 MNHNS and CDR2 SASEGT. This CDR3 has 15 residues. The table came from immunoSEQ multiplex PCR; TCRdb's copy has only in-frame clones and leaves some out. Of tens of thousands of clones listed, 84% are singletons. This TCR derives from an adult with an advanced solid tumor such as melanoma, head and neck, liver or kidney cancer. This material consisted of CD4+ or CD8+ T cells sorted from blood, taken in a trial of the OX40 agonist ivuxolimab. The genes are TRBV6-1 and TRBJ2-1, with 8 bases that match TRBD2. This CDR3 reads CASTPRGEVPSEQFF. The CDR3 nucleotides read TGTGCCAGCACCCCGCGGGGGGAGGTCCCCAGTGAGCAGTTCTTC.